This T cell receptor beta chain was retrieved from a study of T cells in localized non-small cell lung cancer. Sequencing was performed with immunoSEQ multiplex PCR; in TCRdb, only in-frame clones are kept and a portion is missing. Among a few thousand clones listed, about 24% were seen once. This clone is termed medium-sized. The clonotype comes from a man aged 35 to 69 with stage II squamous cell lung carcinoma. The sequencing used lung tumor tissue, collected before any cancer treatment.

In nucleotides, the CDR3 is TGTGCCAGCGGAACACACGAGAACACTGAAGCTTTCTTT. Protein sequence: CASGTHENTEAFF. The V call is TRBV6-8, the J call TRBJ1-1, with D hard to call. The CDR3 contains 13 residues. V dropped 8 bases and J dropped 1 base, with 11 bases sitting between them. Germline lookup yields CDR1 MNHGY and CDR2 SAAAGT.